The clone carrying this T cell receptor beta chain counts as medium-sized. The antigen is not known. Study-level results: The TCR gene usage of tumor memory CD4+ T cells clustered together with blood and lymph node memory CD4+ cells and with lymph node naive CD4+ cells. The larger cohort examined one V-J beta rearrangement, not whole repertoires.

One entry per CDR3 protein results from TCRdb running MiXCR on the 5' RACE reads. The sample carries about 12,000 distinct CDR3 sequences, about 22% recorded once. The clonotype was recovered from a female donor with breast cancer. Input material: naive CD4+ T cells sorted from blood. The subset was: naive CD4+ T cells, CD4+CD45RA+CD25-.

CDR3 in DNA: TGCAGTGCTAGAGATTCGTCCCCGGGGGAGACTGAAGCTTTCTTT. Residues: CSARDSSPGETEAFF. The chain links TRBV20-1 to TRBJ1-1, with a weak D call TRBD1 (5 bases). V was shortened by 0 bases and J by 5 bases, with 16 bases between the two germline ends. Per germline, CDR1 DFQATT and CDR2 SNEGSKA (reference sequence). The CDR3 is 15 amino acids.